Presented here are 10 T cell receptor beta chains from one specimen sequenced in a study of radiotherapy plus CTLA-4 blockade in lung cancer (dated by TCRdb to between 2018 and 2020). The method behind the library was the immunoSEQ multiplex PCR assay. The table comes from immuneACCESS by way of TCRdb, which keeps in-frame sequences with V and J called. Part of the clones is missing from these tables; in studies checked, under half for an unresolved V gene and the rest for unknown reasons. The sample yields roughly 50,000 clones; approximately 84% were counted once. 4% to 5.5% of the sample is in the top ten clones. Here the sequenced sample was peripheral blood, taken from a patient treated with radiotherapy plus ipilimumab. The receptor source for this set is a human donor with non-small cell lung cancer whose response to radiotherapy plus ipilimumab could not be evaluated.

The chain uses TRBV2 and TRBJ1-5; D possibly corresponds to TRBD1 (5 bases). V lost 5 bases, J lost 6 bases, and 11 bases lay in between. The CDR3 is 13 amino acids. CDR1 SNHLY and CDR2 FYNNEI come from the germline V gene. CDR3 coding DNA: TGTGCCAGCAGTAGACAGTTGGGTCAGCCCCAGCATTTT. Translated: CASSRQLGQPQHF.

The chain recombines TRBV28 with TRBJ2-7, with 9 bases matching TRBD1. The CDR3 runs to 14 residues. Germline V gene lookup returns CDR1 MDHEN and CDR2 SYDVKM. The J segment lost 5 bases and the V segment lost 6 bases, leaving 8 bases of the junction unmatched. The CDR3: CASSYTGGEDEQYF. CDR3 bases: TGTGCCAGCAGCTATACAGGGGGCGAGGACGAGCAGTACTTC.

The V and J genes are TRBV7-9 and TRBJ2-6, with D maybe TRBD1 (5 bases). This CDR3 spans 13 amino acids. The V and J ends lost 6 bases and 8 bases respectively, with 11 bases between them. Germline loops: CDR1 SEHNR, CDR2 FQNEAQ (reference sequence). The CDR3: CASRQDSSNVLTF. The CDR3 DNA reads TGTGCCAGCAGACAAGACAGTTCCAACGTCCTGACTTTC.

V and J are TRBV7-2 and TRBJ2-6; D perhaps matches TRBD2 (5 bases). V was cut by 1 base and J by 0 bases, with 10 bases left in between. The CDR3 covers 17 residues. CDR1 SGHTA and CDR2 FQGNSA come from the germline V gene. CDR3 coding DNA: TGTGCCAGCAGCTTAGGAGGGCGATCCTCTGGGGCCAACGTCCTGACTTTC. Its translation is CASSLGGRSSGANVLTF. The variable domain in full, with the rest retrieved from reference TRBV7-2 and TRBJ2-6, is GAGVSQSPSNKVTEKGKDVELRCDPISGHTALYWYRQSLGQGLEFLIYFQGNSAPDKSGLPSDRFSAERTGGSVSTLTIQRTQQEDSAVYLCASSLGGRSSGANVLTFGAGSRLTVL.

This clone was picked up a small number of times. The gene calls are TRBV28 and TRBJ2-2, with 13 positions matching TRBD2. The CDR3 is 18 residues long. Trimming took 4 bases from V and 5 from J; bases not matched to a gene: 10. Germline V lookup: CDR1 MDHEN, CDR2 SYDVKM. The CDR3 coding sequence is TGTGCCAGCAGTTCTCCCCGGACTAGCGGGAGTTTGACCGGGGAGCTGTTTTTT. This encodes CASSSPRTSGSLTGELFF.

This rearrangement joins TRBV7-3 to TRBJ2-2; maybe TRBD1 (6 bases). V was trimmed by 1 base and J by 5 bases, leaving 11 bases between them. The CDR3 totals 15 residues. The germline CDR1 and CDR2 sequences are SGHTA and FQGTGA. This chain's CDR3 is CASSLRGQETGELFF. The DNA for the CDR3 is TGTGCCAGCAGCTTAAGGGGGCAGGAAACCGGGGAGCTGTTTTTT.

This clone was counted between two and nine times. The chain carries TRBV2 and TRBJ2-1, with 12 bases matching TRBD2. J was trimmed by 6 bases and V by 7 bases; bases with no gene match: 4. Germline lookup yields CDR1 SNHLY and CDR2 FYNNEI. This CDR3 has 14 amino acids. CDR3 amino acids: CASIPGLAGNEQFF. The CDR3 DNA is TGTGCCAGCATACCGGGACTAGCGGGCAATGAGCAGTTCTTC.

In its sample, this clone was seen a few times. V gene TRBV28 combines with J gene TRBJ1-5; D gene uncertain. This CDR3 is built from 13 residues. The V gene's germline CDR1 is MDHEN and CDR2 SYDVKM. Trimming cost V 2 bases and J 1 base, with 3 bases left between them. The CDR3 here is CASSLPSNQPQHF. In DNA form, the CDR3 reads TGTGCCAGCAGTTTACCGAGCAATCAGCCCCAGCATTTT.

The rearrangement joins TRBV7-2 to TRBJ2-5; 12 nucleotides line up with TRBD2. The DNA end lines up better with TRBJ2-7; the J call may be wrong. Germline lookup yields CDR1 SGHTA and CDR2 FQGNSA. The CDR3 runs 16 residues. CDR3 residues: CASSLALAGGKYEQYF. In DNA, the CDR3 is TGTGCCAGCAGCTTAGCACTAGCGGGAGGCAAGTACGAGCAGTACTTC.

The chain employs TRBV29-1 and TRBJ2-7; 9 positions match TRBD1. CDR3 length equals 15 residues. The V gene end was trimmed by 1 base and the J gene end by 4 bases; junction bases not matched to a gene: 8. Germline V lookup: CDR1 SQVTM, CDR2 ANQGSEA. Written as DNA, the CDR3 is TGCAGCGTTGAAGTGGGCGGACAGGGGACATACGAGCAGTACTTC. This gives the protein CSVEVGGQGTYEQYF.